This T cell receptor beta chain was observed in a study of blood T cell repertoires in COVID-19. Turning to the study itself: Material from acute and convalescent COVID-19 was sourced from the United States, Italy and Spain.

In the source study's methods: Amplified reference gene primers provided the basis for estimating nucleated cell counts. Measured with immunoSEQ multiplex PCR; TCRdb has only the in-frame clones, and not every one. The V and J calls and clone size were taken over from that table, and D and trimming were inferred from the DNA. The sample lists approximately 190,000 clones, around four fifths occurring once. Sequences were obtained from peripheral blood. This TCR derives from a human donor in a cohort sampled during active COVID-19.

The CDR3 DNA is TGTGCCAGCAGCGTAGCTAGCGGGGAGAGGGATGAGCAGTTCTTC. Translating it yields CASSVASGERDEQFF. The chain links TRBV9 to TRBJ2-1; 9 nucleotides align to TRBD2. Per germline, CDR1 SGDLS and CDR2 YYNGEE. The CDR3 covers 15 residues. V was clipped by 0 bases and J by 8 bases; unmatched bases: 6.